What follows are 14 T cell receptor beta chains derived from one specimen sequenced in a study of T cell responses to AZD1222 COVID-19 vaccine. Data came from immunoSEQ multiplex PCR; TCRdb stores just in-frame clones and leaves some out. Among around 200,000 clones, approximately 90% were seen once, and the ten largest hold about 24%. The sample in question was peripheral blood, obtained 28 days after the second AZD1222 dose. Every receptor here comes from an adult who received the AZD1222 COVID-19 vaccine.

The count of this clone is one. The genes are TRBV2 and TRBJ1-4; D may be TRBD1 (6 bases). CDR1 and CDR2 from the germline V gene are SNHLY and FYNNEI. The ends were cut back, 6 bases at V and 4 bases at J, with 18 bases in the middle. The CDR3 consists of 16 residues. CDR3 DNA: TGTGCCAGCAGGGCAACCCCGACAGGATTTAATGAAAAACTGTTTTTT. This encodes CASRATPTGFNEKLFF.

The chain uses TRBV7-2 and TRBJ2-7; D call uncertain. Trimming took off 6 bases at V and 9 bases at J, with 18 bases between the two ends. This CDR3 spans 13 amino acids. Germline-derived CDR1 and CDR2 are SGHTA and FQGNSA. Written as DNA, the CDR3 is TGTGCCAGCAGATCCAGTCTCCTTTTGGGGCAGTACTTC. It is translated as CASRSSLLLGQYF.

The chain couples TRBV18 to TRBJ2-2; D might be TRBD1 (6 bases). This CDR3 comprises 16 residues. CDR1 KGHSH and CDR2 LQKENI come from the germline V gene. V lost 8 bases and J lost 1, with 17 bases in between. Here the CDR3 DNA reads TGTGCCAGCGCAGAGCAGGGGCCCTTGAACACCGGGGAGCTGTTTTTT. It specifies CASAEQGPLNTGELFF.

The chain joins TRBV6-6 to TRBJ1-2, with 10 bases that match TRBD1. Germline CDR1 and CDR2: MNHNY and SVGAGI (reference sequence). The length of the CDR3 is 14 residues. V was clipped by 5 bases and J by 4 bases; unmatched bases: 4. The chain's CDR3 is CASSPRTGGYGYTF. The CDR3, as DNA: TGTGCCAGCAGTCCGCGGACAGGGGGCTATGGCTACACCTTC.

The chain joins TRBV2 to TRBJ2-3, with 11 bases aligning to TRBD2. Germline V gives CDR1 SNHLY, CDR2 FYNNEI. J was trimmed by 3 bases and V by 3 bases; bases with no gene match: 11. The length of the CDR3 is 18 residues. The DNA of the CDR3 is TGTGCCAGCAGTGACTTCCCCTTAGCGGGAGGGATAACAGATACGCAGTATTTT. Translating it yields CASSDFPLAGGITDTQYF.

This clone has only one observation. The rearrangement links TRBV5-4 to TRBJ1-1; weak D call: TRBD1 (5 bases). The germline V and J ends were trimmed by 2 bases and 2 bases, with 10 bases remaining between them. CDR1 and CDR2 (germline): SGHNT, YYREEE (reference sequence). This CDR3 contains 14 residues. The CDR3 nucleotides are TGTGCCAGCAGCTTACAGGACGTAAACACTGAAGCTTTCTTT. Translating it yields CASSLQDVNTEAFF.

V usage is TRBV28 and J usage is TRBJ2-7; tentatively, D is TRBD1 (6 bases). V lost 4 bases, J lost 5 bases, and 18 bases lay in between. The CDR3 has 15 residues. Germline-derived CDR1 and CDR2 are MDHEN and SYDVKM. The CDR3 sequence is CASSSFRDIGHEQYF. In nucleotides, the CDR3 is TGTGCCAGCAGTTCTTTCCGGGACATCGGCCACGAGCAGTACTTC.

The genes are TRBV10-1 and TRBJ2-1; 10 positions agree with TRBD2. Germline values: CDR1 WNHNN, CDR2 SYGVQD (reference sequence). V was clipped by 8 bases and J by 8 bases; unmatched bases: 15. The CDR3 is 16 amino acids. As DNA, the CDR3 is TGCGCCAGCTCCCGAAGAACGAGCGGGAGGGCCTATGAGCAGTTCTTC. It codes for CASSRRTSGRAYEQFF.

The V and J genes are TRBV3-1 (or the pseudogene TRBV3-2) and TRBJ1-5; D uncertain. The CDR3 contains 12 residues. From germline, CDR1 is LGHDT and CDR2 YNNKEL (reference sequence). V was pared by 4 bases and J by 3 bases, with 4 bases between. CDR3: CASSLHNQPQHF. The CDR3 DNA reads as TGTGCCAGCAGCCTCCACAATCAGCCCCAGCATTTT.

This clone appeared once. As DNA, the CDR3 is TGCGCCAGCAGCCCCGAGGCAGGGGTCACTGGAAACACCATATATTTT. This sequence encodes CASSPEAGVTGNTIYF. The V and J genes are TRBV4-1 and TRBJ1-3; D possibly corresponds to TRBD1 (6 bases). The CDR3 loop spans 16 amino acids. Trimming cost V 4 bases and J 2 bases, with 15 bases left between them. Germline assignment: CDR1 MGHRA and CDR2 YSYEKL.

The chain uses TRBV3-1 (or the pseudogene TRBV3-2) and TRBJ2-3, with a possible D match to TRBD2 (6 bases). V gave up 2 bases and J gave up 4 bases, with 10 bases separating them. Germline V gives CDR1 LGHDT, CDR2 YNNKEL (reference sequence). This CDR3 has 14 residues. As DNA, the CDR3 is TGTGCCAGCAGCCAAAGGGGACTGGCAGATACGCAGTATTTT. It translates to CASSQRGLADTQYF.

The rearrangement links TRBV6-5 to TRBJ1-5; D remains ambiguous. The CDR3 is made up of 14 amino acids. V was shortened by 2 bases and J by 0 bases, with 5 bases between the two germline ends. Germline V lookup: CDR1 MNHEY, CDR2 SVGAGI. In DNA form, the CDR3 reads TGTGCCAGCAGTTACAGGCGTAGCAATCAGCCCCAGCATTTT. This sequence encodes CASSYRRSNQPQHF.

The gene calls are TRBV18 and TRBJ1-1; 9 bases match TRBD1. Germline CDR1 and CDR2: KGHSH and LQKENI. Trimming at V came to 4 bases and at J to 4 bases, leaving 1 base not matched to a gene. The CDR3 has 13 amino acids. The DNA of the CDR3 is TGTGCCAGCTCACAGACAGGGGGCACTGAAGCTTTCTTT. Its protein is CASSQTGGTEAFF.

The chain recombines TRBV30 with TRBJ2-2, with 15 bases fitting TRBD2. This CDR3 region has 17 residues. Germline V lookup: CDR1 GTSNPN, CDR2 SVGIG (reference sequence). J lost 7 bases, V lost 2 bases, and 8 bases had no gene match. The CDR3, as DNA: TGTGCCTGGAGTTTTGGACTAGCGGGAGGGCCGGACGGGGAGCTGTTTTTT. Translating gives CAWSFGLAGGPDGELFF.